Below, 11 T cell receptor beta chains from the same sample are listed, as sequenced in a study of cytomegalovirus exposure and HLA in healthy donors. This PCR relied on a set of 60 Vbeta primers and 13 Jbeta primers. The data were produced by immunoSEQ multiplex PCR, yet TCRdb's version contains in-frame clones alone and is incomplete. The table has about 120,000 clones, 70% to 80% seen once; the top ten hold 3.5% to 4.5%. The sequencing input was PBMCs. These receptors originate from a man under 40 in good health and CMV-seropositive.

This chain joins TRBV11-3 and TRBJ2-5; D uncertain. V lost 4 bases to trimming and J lost 7 bases, with 13 bases between them. Germline V gene lookup returns CDR1 SGHNT and CDR2 YENEEA. This CDR3 has 13 residues. The CDR3 bases are TGTGCCAGCAGCTCAGACCCCCGAGGGACCCAGTACTTC. This encodes CASSSDPRGTQYF.

The rearrangement links TRBV20-1 to TRBJ2-7; the D gene is possibly TRBD1 (5 bases). V was shortened by 3 bases and J by 9 bases, with 12 bases between the two germline ends. Germline loops: CDR1 DFQATT, CDR2 SNEGSKA (reference sequence). The CDR3 is 11 amino acids. DNA of the CDR3: TGCAGTGCTAGCCAAGTAGGGGCGCAGTACTTC. Translated, it gives CSASQVGAQYF.

The chain has TRBV18 and TRBJ2-2; D remains unclear. Germline assignment: CDR1 KGHSH and CDR2 LQKENI. The CDR3 spans 14 residues. V lost 6 bases, J lost 4 bases, and 12 bases lay in between. CDR3 region: CASSGDMTTGELFF. CDR3 coding DNA: TGTGCCAGCTCCGGCGACATGACCACCGGGGAGCTGTTTTTT.

V gene TRBV7-9 combines with J gene TRBJ1-1, with no clear D. The CDR3 covers 17 residues. Trimming left V 5 bases short and J 4 bases short, with 23 bases between. Germline CDR1 is SEHNR and CDR2 is FQNEAQ (reference sequence). For the CDR3, the DNA is TGTGCCAGCAGCCCCCTCCCCTTTGAGGGCGGAGGCACTGAAGCTTTCTTT. Its translation: CASSPLPFEGGGTEAFF. Complete variable domain (other parts from reference TRBV7-9 and TRBJ1-1): DTGVSQNPRHKITKRGQNVTFRCDPISEHNRLYWYRQTLGQGPEFLTYFQNEAQLEKSRLLSDRFSAERPKGSFSTLEIQRTEQGDSAMYLCASSPLPFEGGGTEAFFGQGTRLTVV.

This chain links TRBV29-1 with TRBJ1-2; 10 bases are shared with TRBD1. CDR1 SQVTM and CDR2 ANQGSEA come from the germline V gene. V was clipped by 2 bases and J by 5 bases; unmatched bases: 2. The CDR3 length is 13 residues. The CDR3 loop is CSVEWTGGYGYTF. DNA of the CDR3: TGCAGCGTTGAATGGACAGGGGGATATGGCTACACCTTC.

The chain combines TRBV5-6 with TRBJ2-1; tentative D call: TRBD1 (6 bases). Between the trimmed V and J ends, which lost 1 base and 7 bases, there was a span of 9 bases. This CDR3 is 13 amino acids long. Germline V lookup: CDR1 SGHDT, CDR2 YYEEEE. In DNA, the CDR3 is TGTGCCAGCAGCTTGTTAACAGGGAATGAGCAGTTCTTC. Translation: CASSLLTGNEQFF.

V usage is TRBV4-3 and J usage is TRBJ2-3; the match to TRBD1 covers 12 bases. The CDR3 spans 16 residues. Germline-derived CDR1 and CDR2 are LGHNA and YSLEER. The V gene end was trimmed by 0 bases and the J gene end by 5 bases; junction bases not matched to a gene: 3. In DNA, the CDR3 is TGCGCCAGCAGCCAAGAGGGACAGGGGGCAAGAGATACGCAGTATTTT. Translation gives CASSQEGQGARDTQYF.

The chain carries TRBV7-3 and TRBJ2-7; D not resolved. Trimming shortened V by 2 bases and J by 5 bases, and 10 bases separated the two germline ends. The CDR3 extends over 13 amino acids. Per the germline V gene, CDR1 is SGHTA and CDR2 is FQGTGA. Here the CDR3 reads CASSLFGSHEQYF. Here the CDR3 DNA reads TGTGCCAGCAGCTTATTTGGTAGCCACGAGCAGTACTTC.

The V call is TRBV4-2, the J call TRBJ2-2; 8 bases line up with TRBD2. Trimming at V came to 4 bases and at J to 7 bases, leaving 14 bases not matched to a gene. The CDR3 loop spans 17 amino acids. Germline V gene data show CDR1 as LGHNA and CDR2 as YNFKEQ. CDR3 DNA sequence: TGTGCCAGCAGCCCCGCCCCAGCGGGAGAGGTTGACGGGGAGCTGTTTTTT. Its protein product is CASSPAPAGEVDGELFF.

V and J are TRBV7-9 and TRBJ2-1; 9 bases map to TRBD1. The J segment lost 9 bases and the V segment lost 3 bases, leaving 9 bases of the junction unmatched. The CDR3 has 15 residues. Germline CDR1 SEHNR, CDR2 FQNEAQ (reference sequence). The CDR3 spells CASSFQGTGRGEQFF. CDR3 DNA: TGTGCCAGCAGCTTCCAAGGGACAGGGCGTGGTGAGCAGTTCTTC.

The chain is built from TRBV14 and TRBJ2-7; the D is unclear. The germline V and J ends were trimmed by 4 bases and 0 bases, with 10 bases remaining between them. The germline CDR1 and CDR2 sequences are SGHDN and FVKESK. The CDR3 is 14 amino acids. This chain's CDR3 is CASSPQLSSYEQYF. CDR3 DNA sequence: TGTGCCAGCAGCCCTCAACTGAGCTCCTACGAGCAGTACTTC.